The 31 T cell receptor beta chains given below trace back to one sample, sequenced in a study of cytomegalovirus exposure and HLA in healthy donors. PCR involved 60 Vbeta and 13 Jbeta primers. TCRdb's table, derived via immunoSEQ multiplex PCR, lists solely in-frame clones and lacks some. The table has 150,000 to 200,000 clones, around two thirds seen once; the top ten hold about 2.9%. The sample was PBMCs. The receptor source for this set is a man between 40 and 49 years old in good health and CMV-seronegative.

The V call is TRBV4-1, the J call TRBJ1-1; tentatively, D is TRBD1 (5 bases). CDR1 is MGHRA and CDR2 is YSYEKL in the germline V gene. V was shortened by 6 bases and J by 2 bases, with 16 bases between the two germline ends. The CDR3 totals 15 residues. The CDR3: CASRQNQGPNTEAFF. The CDR3, as DNA: TGCGCCAGCAGACAAAACCAGGGCCCTAACACTGAAGCTTTCTTT.

This chain joins TRBV11-2 and TRBJ1-1; D is uncertain. The germline gives CDR1 SGHAT, CDR2 FQNNGV. Trimming stripped 1 base from V and 7 bases from J, with 13 bases between. The CDR3 runs to 14 residues. CDR3 residues: CASSLAGSTFEAFF. CDR3 coding DNA: TGTGCCAGCAGCTTAGCTGGCAGTACCTTTGAAGCTTTCTTT. The entire variable domain, with the rest obtained from reference TRBV11-2 and TRBJ1-1, is as follows: EAGVAQSPRYKIIEKRQSVAFWCNPISGHATLYWYQQILGQGPKLLIQFQNNGVVDDSQLPKDRFSAERLKGVDSTLKIQPAKLEDSAVYLCASSLAGSTFEAFFGQGTRLTVV.

The rearrangement links TRBV27 to TRBJ2-3; possibly TRBD2 for D (6 bases). CDR3 length: 18 amino acids. The germline V gene has CDR1 MNHEY and CDR2 SMNVEV (reference sequence). V lost 6 bases and J 0 bases, leaving 22 bases between the germline ends. CDR3 sequence (DNA): TGTGCCAGCAGCGGAAAACGAACTTTAGCGGCTAGCACAGATACGCAGTATTTT. Translating it yields CASSGKRTLAASTDTQYF.

This clone has more than one count but fewer than ten. The V and J genes are TRBV4-1 and TRBJ2-1; 12 nucleotides align to TRBD2. Germline CDR1 MGHRA, CDR2 YSYEKL. The CDR3 sequence is 15 residues long. V lost 4 bases, J lost 8 bases, and 6 bases stayed unmatched. CDR3 amino acids: CASSPSGRASDEQFF. The CDR3 coding sequence is TGCGCCAGCAGCCCTAGCGGGAGGGCCAGTGATGAGCAGTTCTTC.

The V and J genes are TRBV30 and TRBJ2-7; possibly TRBD1 for D (6 bases). V was pared by 3 bases and J by 0 bases, with 12 bases between. Germline values: CDR1 GTSNPN, CDR2 SVGIG (reference sequence). This CDR3 has 14 residues. CDR3 nucleotides: TGTGCCTGGAGCACGACAGGAAACTCCTACGAGCAGTACTTC. It specifies CAWSTTGNSYEQYF. Drawing the rest from reference TRBV30 and TRBJ2-7, the complete variable domain is SQTIHQWPATLVQPVGSPLSLECTVEGTSNPNLYWYRQAAGRGLQLLFYSVGIGQISSEVPQNLSASRPQDRQFILSSKKLLLSDSGFYLCAWSTTGNSYEQYFGPGTRLTVT.

The rearrangement uses TRBV30 and TRBJ1-2; TRBD1 matches at 9 bases. The CDR3 length is 20 residues. Looked up from germline, CDR1 is GTSNPN and CDR2 is SVGIG (reference sequence). With V trimmed by 2 bases and J by 3 bases, 22 bases remained unmatched. CDR3 sequence reads: CAWSRHPAGTGSGGDYGYTF. The CDR3 coding sequence is TGTGCCTGGAGTCGCCACCCTGCCGGGACAGGGAGCGGAGGGGACTATGGCTACACCTTC. Using reference TRBV30 and TRBJ1-2 for the parts outside the CDR3, the full variable domain is SQTIHQWPATLVQPVGSPLSLECTVEGTSNPNLYWYRQAAGRGLQLLFYSVGIGQISSEVPQNLSASRPQDRQFILSSKKLLLSDSGFYLCAWSRHPAGTGSGGDYGYTFGSGTRLTVV.

This clone was counted a few times. The rearrangement uses TRBV5-8 and TRBJ1-6; 9 positions match TRBD1. The junction had 8 bases not matched to a gene; V was cut back by 4 bases and J by 0 bases. CDR3 size: 18 residues. CDR1 SGHTS and CDR2 YDEGEE come from the germline V gene. The CDR3 DNA reads TGTGCCAGCAGCCGGACAGGGGCAACGAGCTCCTATAATTCACCCCTCCACTTT. Protein sequence: CASSRTGATSSYNSPLHF.

This chain joins TRBV5-1 and TRBJ2-3, with 7 bases aligning to TRBD1. The CDR3 has 18 amino acids. After removal of 4 bases from V and 4 bases from J, the junction contained 18 bases not matched to a gene. Germline loops: CDR1 SGHRS, CDR2 YFSETQ. The CDR3 coding sequence is TGCGCCAGCAGCCTCGGATCCTATCCCGGGACAGTGTCAGATACGCAGTATTTT. It translates to CASSLGSYPGTVSDTQYF.

A few counts support this clone. The CDR3 region is CASSGDIFPDTQYF. The CDR3 DNA reads as TGTGCCAGCAGTGGGGACATCTTCCCAGATACGCAGTATTTT. The gene calls are TRBV2 and TRBJ2-3; tentatively, D is TRBD1 (6 bases). CDR1 and CDR2 from the germline V gene are SNHLY and FYNNEI. The CDR3 has 14 residues. V was pared by 4 bases and J by 4 bases, with 12 bases between. The whole variable domain, remainder taken from reference TRBV2 and TRBJ2-3, is EPEVTQTPSHQVTQMGQEVILRCVPISNHLYFYWYRQILGQKVEFLVSFYNNEISEKSEIFDDQFSVERPDGSNFTLKIRSTKLEDSAMYFCASSGDIFPDTQYFGPGTRLTVL.

The J gene is TRBJ1-3, the V gene TRBV23-1; D ambiguous. TRBV23-1 is an open reading frame, and its role is uncertain. The ends were cut back, 4 bases at V and 0 bases at J, with 13 bases in the middle. There are 16 residues in the CDR3. This chain's CDR3 is CASSPGERISGNTIYF. DNA of the CDR3: TGCGCCAGCAGTCCCGGAGAGCGGATCTCTGGAAACACCATATATTTT.

The genes are TRBV5-8 and TRBJ2-1; TRBD1 aligns across 7 bases. Germline lookup yields CDR1 SGHTS and CDR2 YDEGEE. The CDR3 has 16 residues. V trimming: 7 bases; J trimming: 3 bases; junction bases outside the gene matches: 13. The CDR3 is CASGSYTGAFYNEQFF. CDR3 nucleotides: TGTGCCAGCGGGTCATATACAGGGGCATTCTACAATGAGCAGTTCTTC. The variable domain in full, with the rest retrieved from reference TRBV5-8 and TRBJ2-1, is EAGVTQSPTHLIKTRGQQATLRCSPISGHTSVYWYQQALGLGLQFLLWYDEGEERNRGNFPPRFSGRQFPNYSSELNVNALELEDSALYLCASGSYTGAFYNEQFFGPGTRLTVL.

This chain connects TRBV19 to TRBJ1-1; D possibly corresponds to TRBD1 (5 bases). Germline CDR1 is LNHDA and CDR2 is SQIVND (reference sequence). V shed 7 bases and J shed 0 bases, with 21 bases lying between them. This CDR3 is 17 amino acids long. The CDR3 DNA reads as TGTGCCAGTACCGTCCTCCTGGGGGGGAGTATGAACACTGAAGCTTTCTTT. This encodes CASTVLLGGSMNTEAFF.

The rearrangement uses TRBV6-6 and TRBJ2-3; 11 bases match TRBD1. The trim removed 4 bases at V and 6 bases at J, leaving 6 bases unmatched. Germline assignment: CDR1 MNHNY and CDR2 SVGAGI (reference sequence). This CDR3 is 15 amino acids long. The CDR3 region is CASSFRTGGRDTQYF. The CDR3 DNA reads as TGTGCCAGCAGTTTTCGGACAGGGGGCAGGGATACGCAGTATTTT.

CDR3 coding DNA: TGTGCCACCAGCAGAGATCAGCGGAGGACAGGGGATGGCTACACCTTC. The encoded protein is CATSRDQRRTGDGYTF. The chain has TRBV15 and TRBJ1-2; 9 bases map to TRBD1. The CDR3 covers 16 residues. The germline V gene encodes CDR1 LNHNV and CDR2 YYDKDF (reference sequence). After removal of 0 bases from V and 6 bases from J, the junction contained 8 bases not matched to a gene.

The chain combines TRBV5-1 with TRBJ2-5, with D possibly being TRBD1 (6 bases). CDR1 is SGHRS, CDR2 YFSETQ, per germline. The CDR3 is 13 residues long. V was cut by 0 bases and J by 7 bases, with 10 bases left in between. The chain's CDR3 is CASSLAGEGTQYF. CDR3 DNA sequence: TGCGCCAGCAGCTTGGCAGGGGAAGGGACCCAGTACTTC.

This clone was recorded a few times. The chain combines TRBV5-1 with TRBJ2-3; TRBD2 matches at 7 bases. After removal of 5 bases from V and 2 bases from J, the junction contained 8 bases not matched to a gene. The CDR3 has 15 residues. Germline CDR1 and CDR2: SGHRS and YFSETQ. The CDR3 reads CASRYSGVNTDTQYF. The DNA for the CDR3 is TGCGCCAGCAGGTACAGCGGGGTGAACACAGATACGCAGTATTTT.

The rearrangement uses TRBV7-8 and TRBJ2-1, with D possibly being TRBD2 (6 bases). Germline lookup yields CDR1 SGHVS and CDR2 FQNEAQ. The CDR3 sequence is 16 residues long. Trimming took off 2 bases at V and 4 bases at J, with 15 bases between the two ends. The CDR3 is CASSLTPGGFYNEQFF. The CDR3 DNA reads as TGTGCCAGCAGCTTAACCCCCGGAGGGTTTTACAATGAGCAGTTCTTC.

The rearrangement links TRBV7-9 to TRBJ2-5; 7 bases line up with TRBD1. Germline V gene data show CDR1 as SEHNR and CDR2 as FQNEAQ (reference sequence). Trimming cost V 1 base and J 7 bases; bases outside gene matches: 6. This CDR3 has 14 residues. CDR3 nucleotide sequence: TGTGCCAGCAGCTTAGGGGCAGGGGGATGGACCCAGTACTTC. It specifies CASSLGAGGWTQYF.

The J gene is TRBJ2-5, the V gene TRBV9; 9 positions match TRBD2. CDR3 length: 14 residues. Germline V gene lookup returns CDR1 SGDLS and CDR2 YYNGEE. Trimming removed 4 bases from V and 5 bases from J; junction bases left unmatched: 6. In nucleotides, the CDR3 is TGTGCCAGCAGCACGGGACTAGCTCAGGAGACCCAGTACTTC. It translates to CASSTGLAQETQYF.

The chain carries TRBV5-1 and TRBJ2-1, with 10 bases that match TRBD1. V shed 4 bases, J shed 7 bases, and the junction held 8 bases outside the gene matches. This CDR3 is built from 15 residues. The germline V gene has CDR1 SGHRS and CDR2 YFSETQ. In DNA, the CDR3 is TGCGCCAGCAGCCCAGGACAGGGGGATTCTAATGAGCAGTTCTTC. Encoded protein: CASSPGQGDSNEQFF.

This chain connects TRBV7-6 to TRBJ2-7, with 8 bases identical to TRBD1. CDR3 length equals 14 residues. With V trimmed by 0 bases and J by 7 bases, 5 bases remained unmatched. In germline, CDR1 is SGHVS, CDR2 FNYEAQ. The CDR3 DNA is TGTGCCAGCAGCTTAGCGACAGGGGTAGGGGAGCAGTACTTC. Translated: CASSLATGVGEQYF.

The chain couples TRBV20-1 to TRBJ1-1; D is ambiguous. V lost 6 bases to trimming and J lost 1 base, with 3 bases between them. Looked up from germline, CDR1 is DFQATT and CDR2 is SNEGSKA (reference sequence). The CDR3 consists of 10 residues. CDR3 sequence (DNA): TGCAGTGCGAGGAACACTGAAGCTTTCTTT. Translated, it gives CSARNTEAFF.

The chain carries TRBV28 and TRBJ1-1, with no clear D. V was trimmed by 8 bases and J by 0 bases, leaving 7 bases between them. Germline values: CDR1 MDHEN, CDR2 SYDVKM. The CDR3 sequence is 12 residues long. This CDR3 is CASGGVNTEAFF. The CDR3 DNA is TGTGCCAGCGGAGGAGTGAACACTGAAGCTTTCTTT.

This chain uses TRBV7-3 with TRBJ2-1; 8 nucleotides align to TRBD2. The junction had 9 bases not matched to a gene; V was cut back by 5 bases and J by 6 bases. The CDR3 is made up of 15 amino acids. Germline CDR1 reads SGHTA; CDR2 reads FQGTGA. The CDR3 loop reads CASSLGLGVGNEQFF. The CDR3, as DNA: TGTGCCAGCAGCCTGGGACTAGGCGTGGGCAATGAGCAGTTCTTC. Variable domain in full (rest from reference TRBV7-3 and TRBJ2-1): GAGVSQTPSNKVTEKGKYVELRCDPISGHTALYWYRQSLGQGPEFLIYFQGTGAADDSGLPNDRFFAVRPEGSVSTLKIQRTERGDSAVYLCASSLGLGVGNEQFFGPGTRLTVL.

Details on this clone: The junction does not match germline at one end; this may be a read error. J is TRBJ2-2 and V is TRBV4-1, with TRBD1 identical over 7 bases. In germline, CDR1 is MGHRA, CDR2 YSYEKL. The length of the CDR3 is 16 residues. For the CDR3, the DNA is TGCGCCAGCAGCCCTTGGACAGGATCGCAACACCGGGGAGCTGTTTTT. This translates into CASSPWTGSQHRGAVF.

This clone was observed a handful of times. The chain uses TRBV10-3 and TRBJ1-5, with 8 bases fitting TRBD1. Germline loops: CDR1 ENHRY, CDR2 SYGVKD. V shed 10 bases, J shed 1 base, and the junction held 3 bases outside the gene matches. This CDR3 contains 13 residues. This CDR3 reads CATGTGSNQPQHF. CDR3 coding DNA: TGTGCCACCGGGACAGGCAGCAATCAGCCCCAGCATTTT.

This clone turned up a few times. J is TRBJ1-5 and V is TRBV28; the D gene is possibly TRBD1 (5 bases). CDR1 and CDR2 from the germline V gene are MDHEN and SYDVKM. With 4 bases removed from V and 5 bases from J, the gap between germline ends came to 9 bases. The CDR3 runs 13 residues. In DNA, the CDR3 is TGTGCCAGCAGTTCCACAGGTTATCAGCCCCAGCATTTT. Translated, it gives CASSSTGYQPQHF. Complete variable domain (other parts from reference TRBV28 and TRBJ1-5): DVKVTQSSRYLVKRTGEKVFLECVQDMDHENMFWYRQDPGLGLRLIYFSYDVKMKEKGDIPEGYSVSREKKERFSLILESASTNQTSMYLCASSSTGYQPQHFGDGTRLSIL.

The gene calls are TRBV5-1 and TRBJ2-3, with 9 bases that match TRBD1. The length of the CDR3 is 17 residues. Germline-derived CDR1 and CDR2 are SGHRS and YFSETQ. Losses at the gene ends were 1 base for V and 4 bases for J; bases not matched to a gene: 10. The CDR3 is CASSLTPGQGSSDTQYF. The CDR3, as DNA: TGCGCCAGCAGCTTGACTCCGGGACAGGGAAGTTCAGATACGCAGTATTTT.

This clone has only a few counts. V gene TRBV30 combines with J gene TRBJ1-5; D is ambiguous. The CDR3 sequence is 14 residues long. The germline V gene has CDR1 GTSNPN and CDR2 SVGIG (reference sequence). Trimming stripped 4 bases from V and 6 bases from J, with 16 bases between. The CDR3 bases are TGTGCCTGGAACTCAGGTGTAAGTACTCAGCCCCAGCATTTT. This sequence encodes CAWNSGVSTQPQHF.

The genes are TRBV5-1 and TRBJ1-1; the D gene is possibly TRBD1 (6 bases). The CDR3 is 12 amino acids. V lost 3 bases, J lost 12 bases, and 15 bases lay in between. CDR1 is SGHRS, CDR2 YFSETQ, per germline. CDR3 bases: TGCGCCAGCAGCTCCGGACAGCTATCGACTTTCTTT. Protein: CASSSGQLSTFF.

To note about this clone: One junction end disagrees with the germline gene, perhaps due to a read error. The chain uses TRBV30 and TRBJ2-1; the D gene is possibly TRBD2 (6 bases). The germline CDR1 and CDR2 sequences are GTSNPN and SVGIG (reference sequence). This CDR3 contains 15 residues. CDR3 sequence (DNA): TGTGCCTGGAACGGTAGGACTACTCCCTACAATGGGCAGTTCTTC. Encoded protein: CAWNGRTTPYNGQFF.